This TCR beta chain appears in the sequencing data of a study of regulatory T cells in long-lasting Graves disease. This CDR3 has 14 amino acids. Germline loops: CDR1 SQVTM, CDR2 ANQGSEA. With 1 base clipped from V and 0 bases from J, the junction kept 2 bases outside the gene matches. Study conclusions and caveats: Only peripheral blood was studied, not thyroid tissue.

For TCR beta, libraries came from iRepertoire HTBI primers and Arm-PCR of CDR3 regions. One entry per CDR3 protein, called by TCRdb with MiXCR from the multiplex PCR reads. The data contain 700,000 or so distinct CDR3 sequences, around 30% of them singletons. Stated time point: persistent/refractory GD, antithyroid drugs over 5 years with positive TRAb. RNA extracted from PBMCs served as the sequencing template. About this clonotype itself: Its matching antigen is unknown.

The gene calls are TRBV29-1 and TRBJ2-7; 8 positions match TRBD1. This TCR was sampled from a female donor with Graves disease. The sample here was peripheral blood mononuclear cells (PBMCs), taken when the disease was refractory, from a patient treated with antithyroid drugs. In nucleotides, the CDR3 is TGCAGCGTTGAAGGCAGGGGGCCCTCCTACGAGCAGTACTTC. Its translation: CSVEGRGPSYEQYF.